This is a list of T cell receptor beta chains from one sample in a study of blood T cell repertoires in COVID-19. The table came from immunoSEQ multiplex PCR; TCRdb's copy has only in-frame clones and leaves some out. Among 160,000 or so clones listed, less than 90% were seen once. Sequencing used PBMCs or T cells enriched from blood (not recorded which). All receptors derive from a human donor with acute COVID-19. The donor label of this sample is uncertain. Each CDR3 is given with its conserved first and last residue. The D gene is left open where the match is weak. Where a row states a size, it is once, few, many or the class of an expanded clone; other rows omit it.

abundance,j_gene,v_gene,d_gene,CDR3nt,CDR3aa
-,TRBJ2-7,TRBV27,-,TGTGCCAGCAGTTTCCAGGGGCGTTCTTACGAGCAGTACTTC,CASSFQGRSYEQYF
once,TRBJ2-1,TRBV7-9,TRBD2,TGTGCCAGCAGACCACTAGCGGGGGAGACCTACGGATACAATGAGCAGTTCTTC,CASRPLAGETYGYNEQFF
-,TRBJ2-6,TRBV19,TRBD1,TGTGCCAGTAGTAGCGGACCGGGACAGACCTTCTCTGGGGCCAACGTCCTGACTTTC,CASSSGPGQTFSGANVLTF
-,TRBJ2-1,TRBV5-3,TRBD2,TGTGCCAGAAGCTTGGTGGCTAGCGGGGGGGCGGCTCATGAGCAGTTCTTC,CARSLVASGGAAHEQFF
-,TRBJ2-3,TRBV7-8,-,TGTGCCAGCAGCCCGGGGCGGGGCCCAGATACGCAGTATTTT,CASSPGRGPDTQYF
-,TRBJ2-5,TRBV5-4,TRBD1,TGTGCCAGCACCCAGGGGCAGGGGGCGCTTCGGGCCCTGTCGGGGACCCAGTACTTC,CASTQGQGALRALSGTQYF
-,TRBJ2-5,TRBV5-1,TRBD2,TGCGCCAGCAGCTCCGGACTAGCGGGGGGGTACCAAGAGACCCAGTACTTC,CASSSGLAGGYQETQYF
-,TRBJ1-1,TRBV4-1,-,TGCGCCAGCAGCCAAGATGGAGGGGGTTGGGAGGGGACGAACACTGAAGCTTTCTTT,CASSQDGGGWEGTNTEAFF
-,TRBJ1-1,TRBV5-5,TRBD1,TGTGCCAGCAGCTTGGTCAGGGGGAGTAACACTGAAGCTTTCTTT,CASSLVRGSNTEAFF
-,TRBJ2-1,TRBV11-2,TRBD2,TGTGCCAGCAGCTTCGTAGCGGGGACCCTCAACAATGAGCAGTTCTTC,CASSFVAGTLNNEQFF
-,TRBJ1-2,TRBV21-1,-,TGTGCCAGCAGCAGATTAGACGGACTCGATGGCTACACCTTC,CASSRLDGLDGYTF
-,TRBJ1-5,TRBV2,TRBD1,TGTGCCAGCAGGGACAGGGCGGGTCAGCCCCAGCATTTT,CASRDRAGQPQHF
-,TRBJ2-7,TRBV10-3,-,TGTGCCATCAGTGAGTCCCAGGGAGAGCAGTACTTC,CAISESQGEQYF
-,TRBJ2-1,TRBV3-1/TRBV3-2,TRBD2,TGTGCCAGCAGCCACCGGACTAGCGGGGGCCGACCTATCTTTTGGCATGAGCAGTTCTTC,CASSHRTSGGRPIFWHEQFF
-,TRBJ2-7,TRBV19,-,TGTGCCAGTACAGCTTCGGCGGCAACGACCTACGAGCAGTACTTC,CASTASAATTYEQYF
-,TRBJ2-7,TRBV29-1,-,TGCAGCGTTGAAAGGGAATCGGGGTTTGAGCAGTACTTC,CSVERESGFEQYF
-,TRBJ1-2,TRBV30,-,TGTGCCTGGAGTGGCGGGCCAGGCTACACCTTC,CAWSGGPGYTF
-,TRBJ2-7,TRBV9,-,TGTGCCAGCAGCGCCCGCTGGGGGGAGTCCTACGAGCAGTACTTC,CASSARWGESYEQYF
-,TRBJ1-5,TRBV6-2/TRBV6-3,-,TGTGCCAGCAGTTACGAGGGTAATAGCAATCAGCCCCAGCATTTT,CASSYEGNSNQPQHF
-,TRBJ2-1,TRBV5-6,-,TGTGCCAGCAGCTTCGGAGGGAATGAGCAGTTCTTC,CASSFGGNEQFF
-,TRBJ1-5,TRBV6-5,-,TGTGCCAGCAGTTACTCGGTCCCCACGGTCGATCAGCCCCAGCATTTT,CASSYSVPTVDQPQHF
-,TRBJ2-7,TRBV2,TRBD2,TGTGCCAGCAGTGAACCGGCGGGGACTAGCGGGGGGGCCAAGGCCTACGAGCAGTACTTC,CASSEPAGTSGGAKAYEQYF
few,TRBJ1-1,TRBV7-8,TRBD1,TGTGCCAGCAGCTTAGGTCCCAGGGGGCAGAGCACTGAAGCTTTCTTT,CASSLGPRGQSTEAFF
once,TRBJ1-1,TRBV27,-,TGTGCCAGCAGTTTCGCCGGAGGAGAAGCTTTCTTT,CASSFAGGEAFF
-,TRBJ1-2,TRBV6-2/TRBV6-3,-,TGTGCCAGCAGTTACTCGACTCTGGAGGTCTATGGCTACACCTTC,CASSYSTLEVYGYTF
-,TRBJ2-7,TRBV6-5,TRBD2,TGTGCCAGCAGTTACGGGACGGGGGGGACCTACGAGCAGTACTTC,CASSYGTGGTYEQYF
-,TRBJ2-2,TRBV2,-,TGTGCCAGCACCCCCCAGGGGCCCGGGGAGCTGTTTTTT,CASTPQGPGELFF
-,TRBJ1-1,TRBV19,-,TGTGCCAGTAGTATAGGGGCAGGTAGCGCTGAAGCTTTCTTT,CASSIGAGSAEAFF
-,TRBJ2-2,TRBV11-2,-,TGTGCCAGCAGCTTAGTAATCGGGGAGCTGTTTTTT,CASSLVIGELFF
-,TRBJ1-4,TRBV6-5,TRBD1,TGTGCCAGCAGTCCGGACAGGGGAGGGGAAAAACTGTTTTTT,CASSPDRGGEKLFF
-,TRBJ2-2,TRBV4-1,TRBD1,TGCGCCAGCAAACAGGGGTTCGCCGGGGAGCTGTTTTTT,CASKQGFAGELFF
-,TRBJ2-7,TRBV19,TRBD2,TGTGCCAGTAGTATCACTAGCGGGGCCTACGAGCAGTACTTC,CASSITSGAYEQYF
-,TRBJ1-1,TRBV3-1/TRBV3-2,-,TGTGCCAGCAGCCCTTCGGGCGTTGGGAGCACTGAAGCTTTCTTT,CASSPSGVGSTEAFF
-,TRBJ2-5,TRBV24-1,-,TGTGCCACCAGCGGGGACATCGAAGAGACCCAGTACTTC,CATSGDIEETQYF
-,TRBJ2-2,TRBV7-9,-,TGTGCCAGCAGCTTAACGGCCGGGGAGCTGTTTTTT,CASSLTAGELFF
once,TRBJ2-4,TRBV20-1,-,TGCAGTGCTTTACTAGCCGGCATTCAGTACTTC,CSALLAGIQYF
-,TRBJ2-7,TRBV29-1,TRBD2,TGCAGCGTCCCACTAGCGGGGGGTGAAGAGCAGTACTTC,CSVPLAGGEEQYF
-,TRBJ2-1,TRBV19,TRBD1,TGTGCCAGGGGACAGGGAGTTGAGGGCGAGCAGTTCTTC,CARGQGVEGEQFF
-,TRBJ1-1,TRBV6-2/TRBV6-3,-,TGTGCCAGCAGTTACTCTGAGGGGGACACTGAAGCTTTCTTT,CASSYSEGDTEAFF
few,TRBJ2-5,TRBV24-1,-,TGTGCCACCAGTGATCCAGGGAAAGAGACCCAGTACTTC,CATSDPGKETQYF
-,TRBJ1-1,TRBV5-1,TRBD1,TGCGCCAGCAGCTTGAGTAGGGACAGGGGAACTGAAGCTTTCTTT,CASSLSRDRGTEAFF
-,TRBJ1-1,TRBV29-1,-,TGCAGCGTTAAAGAACCTCGGCGGGAAGCTTTCTTT,CSVKEPRREAFF
-,TRBJ2-7,TRBV4-1,TRBD1,TGCGCCAGTACCCAGACTGCCGGGACAGCGGTGAGCTCCTACGAGCAGTACTTC,CASTQTAGTAVSSYEQYF
-,TRBJ2-7,TRBV7-9,TRBD1,TGTGCCAGCAGCTTAGAGGGACAGGGGATTATCGAGCAGTACTTC,CASSLEGQGIIEQYF